Listed here is a single TCR beta chain. TCRdb's table, derived via immunoSEQ multiplex PCR, lists solely in-frame clones and lacks some. This table holds approximately 120,000 clones, about 90% found once. This entry comes from a study of siplizumab effects on memory and regulatory T cells. Germline CDR1 MNHEY, CDR2 SVGAGI. The CDR3 consists of 13 residues. The V end was cut by 9 bases, the J end by 7 bases, with 18 bases between. The V gene is TRBV6-5, the J gene TRBJ1-2; D is possibly TRBD1 (5 bases). Sequencing was carried out using Tregs sorted from blood. The sequence derives from a human donor in good health. The CDR3 DNA reads TGTGCCAGTCGGGGCGTCAACAGTGGTGGCTACACCTTC. Translated: CASRGVNSGGYTF.